This T cell receptor beta chain was retrieved from a study of OX40 agonist ivuxolimab in advanced cancers. A single count supports this clone. Assay: immunoSEQ multiplex PCR; the TCRdb copy retains only in-frame clones and omits some. In the table there are about 95,000 clones, roughly 88% of which are singletons. The CDR3 contains 11 residues. Trimming stripped 6 bases from V and 7 bases from J, with 12 bases between. Germline CDR1 is DFQATT and CDR2 is SNEGSKA (reference sequence). The gene calls are TRBV20-1 and TRBJ1-1; D is uncertain. The sequence was obtained from an adult with an advanced solid tumor such as melanoma, head and neck, liver or kidney cancer. Here the sequenced sample was CD4+ or CD8+ T cells sorted from blood, taken in a trial of the OX40 agonist ivuxolimab. As DNA, the CDR3 is TGCAGTGCCCCATGGGGTGTTGAAGCTTTCTTT. It is translated as CSAPWGVEAFF.